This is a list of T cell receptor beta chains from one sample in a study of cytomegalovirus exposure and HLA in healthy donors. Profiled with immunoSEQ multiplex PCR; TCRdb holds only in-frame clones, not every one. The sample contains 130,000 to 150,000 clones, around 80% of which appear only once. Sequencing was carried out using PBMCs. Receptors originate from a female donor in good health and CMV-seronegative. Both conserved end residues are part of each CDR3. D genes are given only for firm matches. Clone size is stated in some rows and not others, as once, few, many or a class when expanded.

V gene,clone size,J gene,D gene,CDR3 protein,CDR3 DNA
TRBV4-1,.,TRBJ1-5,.,CASSQEYGMGAAANLRNQPQHF,TGCGCCAGCAGCCAAGAATATGGCATGGGGGCAGCCGCTAACTTGCGCAATCAGCCCCAGCATTTT
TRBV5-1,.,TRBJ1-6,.,CASSLNSGNSPLHF,TGCGCCAGCAGCTTGAATAGCGGGAATTCACCCCTCCACTTT
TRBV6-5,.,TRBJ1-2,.,CASSYSRAATRGYTF,TGTGCCAGCAGTTACTCGAGGGCGGCTACCAGAGGCTACACCTTC
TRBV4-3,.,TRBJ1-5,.,CASSQAGGSQPQHF,TGCGCCAGCAGCCAAGCAGGAGGGAGTCAGCCCCAGCATTTT
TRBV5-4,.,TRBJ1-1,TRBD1,CASSFDRGGNTEAFF,TGTGCCAGCAGCTTCGACAGGGGCGGGAACACTGAAGCTTTCTTT
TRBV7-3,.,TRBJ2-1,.,CASSSHYEQFF,TGTGCCAGCAGCTCCCACTATGAGCAGTTCTTC
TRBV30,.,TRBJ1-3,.,CAWRSRSGNTIYF,TGTGCCTGGAGATCTCGCTCTGGAAACACCATATATTTT
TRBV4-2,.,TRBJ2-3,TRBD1,CASSQELGTGGWRDTQYF,TGTGCCAGCAGCCAAGAGCTCGGGACAGGGGGCTGGAGAGATACGCAGTATTTT
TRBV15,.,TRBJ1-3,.,CATSTGSTNTIYF,TGTGCCACCTCGACGGGTTCGACAAACACCATATATTTT
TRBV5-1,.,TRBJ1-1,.,CASSLPGGEGTEAFF,TGCGCCAGCAGCTTGCCGGGGGGGGAGGGGACTGAAGCTTTCTTT
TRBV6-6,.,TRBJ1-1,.,CASSYSGLNTEAFF,TGTGCCAGCAGTTACTCTGGCCTGAACACTGAAGCTTTCTTT
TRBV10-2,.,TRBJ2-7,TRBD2,CASSEMRGASGSHEQYF,TGCGCCAGCAGTGAGATGAGAGGGGCTAGCGGGAGCCACGAGCAGTACTTC
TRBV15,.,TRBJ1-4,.,CATSRVGLRNEKLFF,TGTGCCACCAGCAGAGTAGGACTGAGGAATGAAAAACTGTTTTTT
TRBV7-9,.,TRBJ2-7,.,CASSAGLGGLAVYEQYF,TGTGCCAGCAGCGCCGGTTTGGGGGGGCTAGCGGTCTACGAGCAGTACTTC
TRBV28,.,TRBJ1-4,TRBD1,CASSFGTGATNEKLFF,TGTGCCAGCAGTTTTGGGACAGGGGCAACTAATGAAAAACTGTTTTTT
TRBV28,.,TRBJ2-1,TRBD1,CASRVLGQGNPSYNEQFF,TGTGCCAGCAGGGTGCTGGGACAGGGTAATCCAAGTTACAATGAGCAGTTCTTC
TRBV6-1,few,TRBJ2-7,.,CASSHRNEQYF,TGTGCCAGCAGCCACAGGAACGAGCAGTACTTC
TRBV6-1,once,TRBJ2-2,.,CASSERREVGELFF,TGTGCCAGCAGTGAACGGAGGGAAGTCGGGGAGCTGTTTTTT
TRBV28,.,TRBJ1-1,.,CASRRQGTEAFF,TGTGCCAGCAGGCGTCAGGGGACTGAAGCTTTCTTT
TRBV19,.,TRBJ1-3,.,CASSQFGNTIYF,TGTGCCAGTAGCCAGTTTGGAAACACCATATATTTT
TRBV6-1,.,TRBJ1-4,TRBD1,CASGDRGVNEKLFF,TGTGCCAGCGGGGACAGGGGGGTTAATGAAAAACTGTTTTTT
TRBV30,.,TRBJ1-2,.,CAWSRLHQGLRGYTF,TGTGCCTGGAGTAGGCTGCACCAGGGGCTTCGTGGCTACACCTTC
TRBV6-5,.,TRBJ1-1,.,CASGVMNTEAFF,TGTGCCAGCGGAGTAATGAACACTGAAGCTTTCTTT
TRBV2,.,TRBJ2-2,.,CASSERAGYPGELFF,TGTGCCAGCAGTGAAAGGGCAGGGTATCCCGGGGAGCTGTTTTTT
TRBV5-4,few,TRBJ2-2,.,CASSFGRATGELFF,TGTGCCAGCAGCTTTGGTCGAGCCACCGGGGAGCTGTTTTTT
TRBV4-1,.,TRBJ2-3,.,CASSPTSGTDTQYF,TGCGCCAGCAGCCCCACATCAGGTACAGATACGCAGTATTTT
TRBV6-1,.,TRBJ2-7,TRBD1,CASSSPPDRVKEQYF,TGTGCCAGCAGTTCCCCCCCGGACAGGGTAAAAGAGCAGTACTTC
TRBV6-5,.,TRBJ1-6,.,CASRRRDNSPLHF,TGTGCCAGCAGGCGGAGAGATAATTCACCCCTCCACTTT
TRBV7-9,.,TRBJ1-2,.,CASSLLSNYGYTF,TGTGCCAGCAGCTTATTGAGTAACTATGGCTACACCTTC
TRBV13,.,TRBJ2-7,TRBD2,CASSLGGGSPHEQYF,TGTGCCAGCAGCTTAGGGGGCGGGAGTCCCCACGAGCAGTACTTC
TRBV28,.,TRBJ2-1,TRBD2,CASSFSSGRPGGSYNEQFF,TGTGCCAGCAGTTTTAGTTCGGGTCGCCCGGGGGGGTCCTACAATGAGCAGTTCTTC